The 26 T cell receptor beta chains listed next were all sequenced from one sample in a study of human CD8 memory T cell subsets. UMI-labeled 5' RACE was used, and it produced the TCR beta libraries. One entry per CDR3 protein results from TCRdb running MiXCR on the 5' RACE reads. This table holds about 7,900 distinct CDR3 sequences, about 3.8% found once. Sequencing was carried out using CD8+ T cells from PBMCs. All receptors derive from a human donor in good health.

This clonotype occurred many times. This chain's CDR3 is CASSYSESPSNEQFF. The CDR3 DNA follows: TGTGCCAGCAGTTACTCCGAGAGTCCCAGCAATGAGCAGTTCTTC. The chain combines TRBV6-2 or TRBV6-3 with TRBJ2-1, with D hard to call. The CDR3 extends over 15 amino acids. Trimming took off 0 bases at V and 6 bases at J, with 12 bases between the two ends. Germline V gene lookup returns CDR1 MNHEY and CDR2 SVGEGT.

The sample holds many counts of this clonotype. J is TRBJ1-1 and V is TRBV5-6; D call uncertain. Germline CDR1 is SGHDT and CDR2 is YYEEEE. CDR3 length: 13 residues. Trimming pared 5 bases from V and 8 bases from J, leaving 16 bases between. CDR3 sequence (DNA): TGTGCCAGCAGTCTTGACTTATCCCCGGAAGCTTTCTTT. This translates into CASSLDLSPEAFF.

This clonotype was recorded many times. The rearrangement links TRBV11-2 to TRBJ2-5; TRBD2 matches 8 bases. Germline loops: CDR1 SGHAT, CDR2 FQNNGV. The length of the CDR3 is 16 residues. J gave up 4 bases and V 3 bases, and 10 bases lay outside the gene matches. The CDR3 nucleotides read TGTGCCAGCAGCTTCGCGGGGAGCGGGAGAGGAGAGACCCAGTACTTC. This translates into CASSFAGSGRGETQYF.

This clonotype is termed medium-sized. This chain connects TRBV4-1 to TRBJ2-7; the match to TRBD1 covers 10 bases. With V trimmed by 1 base and J by 2 bases, 5 bases remained unmatched. Germline-derived CDR1 and CDR2 are MGHRA and YSYEKL. This CDR3 region has 16 residues. CDR3 sequence (DNA): TGCGCCAGCAGCCAAGGTATAGGGACAGGGGCCTACGAGCAGTACTTC. Its protein product is CASSQGIGTGAYEQYF.

This clonotype was detected ten times or more. This sequence joins TRBV27 and TRBJ2-7, with a weak D call TRBD1 (5 bases). Looked up from germline, CDR1 is MNHEY and CDR2 is SMNVEV (reference sequence). CDR3 size: 12 residues. Trimming took 8 bases from V and 4 from J, leaving 12 bases between them. The CDR3 loop is CASGQGVYEQYF. The CDR3 region has the DNA TGTGCCAGCGGGCAGGGTGTGTACGAGCAGTACTTC.

The rearrangement links TRBV24-1 to TRBJ2-7; D might be TRBD1 or TRBD2, each matching 5 bases. CDR1 is KGHDR, CDR2 SFDVKD, per germline. The CDR3 extends over 16 amino acids. Trimming took off 5 bases at V and 3 bases at J, with 19 bases between the two ends. CDR3 coding DNA: TGTGCCACCAGTGGGGGGACCAGTTTTACCCTCTACGAGCAGTACTTC. Translation gives CATSGGTSFTLYEQYF.

This clonotype was seen at least ten times. The chain recombines TRBV29-1 with TRBJ2-5; maybe TRBD1 (5 bases). V lost 7 bases, J lost 5 bases, and 20 bases lay in between. CDR3 length: 14 amino acids. Germline CDR1 is SQVTM and CDR2 is ANQGSEA. Here the CDR3 reads CSATAITLGETQYF. CDR3 bases: TGCAGCGCGACAGCCATAACCCTGGGGGAGACCCAGTACTTC.

Within the sample, this clonotype is medium-sized. This chain joins TRBV4-1 and TRBJ2-3; 15 bases are a match to TRBD2. This CDR3 contains 18 residues. Germline loops: CDR1 MGHRA, CDR2 YSYEKL. V lost 4 bases and J lost 1; bases outside the gene matches: 6. The CDR3 is CASSPGLAGGPGTDTQYF. Written as DNA, the CDR3 is TGCGCCAGCAGCCCAGGACTAGCGGGGGGGCCGGGCACAGATACGCAGTATTTT.

There are many counts of this clonotype. This sequence joins TRBV11-2 and TRBJ2-7; 9 bases map to TRBD2. Germline assignment: CDR1 SGHAT and CDR2 FQNNGV. CDR3 length: 14 residues. With V trimmed by 3 bases and J by 4 bases, 4 bases remained unmatched. CDR3 protein: CASSFSGGRYEQYF. In DNA, the CDR3 is TGTGCCAGCAGCTTTAGCGGGGGCCGATACGAGCAGTACTTC.

This clonotype occurred many times. The chain employs TRBV24-1 and TRBJ2-1, with 12 nucleotides matching TRBD1. Germline V CDR1 and CDR2: KGHDR, SFDVKD. The trim removed 1 base at V and 8 bases at J, leaving 11 bases unmatched. The CDR3 runs 18 residues. CDR3 DNA: TGTGCCACCAGTGATTTAGATTCCGGGACAGGGGGCATGGATGAGCAGTTCTTC. Its translation: CATSDLDSGTGGMDEQFF.

This clonotype was found a few times. The chain carries TRBV4-1 and TRBJ2-7; possible D gene TRBD2, 6 bases. The CDR3 runs to 14 residues. Trimming removed 5 bases at V and 2 bases at J, with 13 bases between. CDR1 is MGHRA and CDR2 is YSYEKL in the germline V gene. The CDR3 DNA follows: TGCGCCAGCAGCTGGGACTCCGGACCCTACGAGCAGTACTTC. This sequence encodes CASSWDSGPYEQYF.

Relative to its sample, this clonotype is medium-sized. The chain employs TRBV20-1 and TRBJ2-2, with D possibly TRBD1 on 5 matching bases. In germline, CDR1 is DFQATT, CDR2 SNEGSKA (reference sequence). This CDR3 has 16 residues. Trimming took 0 bases from V and 3 from J, leaving 14 bases between them. The CDR3 loop reads CSARDLGRQDTGELFF. CDR3 bases: TGCAGTGCTAGAGATCTGGGGCGGCAGGACACCGGGGAGCTGTTTTTT.

In this sample, this clonotype turned up many times. The rearrangement uses TRBV4-1 and TRBJ2-1; TRBD2 matches 9 bases. The CDR3 is 16 amino acids. Germline V gives CDR1 MGHRA, CDR2 YSYEKL. V lost 4 bases to trimming and J lost 4 bases; unmatched junction nucleotides: 8. The CDR3 nucleotides read TGCGCCAGCAGCCCATCTTTAGCGGGGGAGTACAATGAGCAGTTCTTC. This codes for CASSPSLAGEYNEQFF.

The table lists this clonotype with a count of one. A clone one base away is much larger, so this may be a read error. The chain recombines TRBV6-5 with TRBJ2-5; 8 nucleotides agree with TRBD1. Germline V gene lookup returns CDR1 MNHEY and CDR2 SVGAGI. There are 15 residues in the CDR3. The CDR3 reads CARSLQGAAGETQYF. The CDR3, as DNA: TGTGCCCGCAGTCTCCAGGGGGCTGCTGGGGAGACCCAGTACTTC.

This clonotype was counted ten times or more. The chain is built from TRBV4-1 and TRBJ2-1; TRBD2 agrees at 10 bases. V lost 0 bases, J lost 6 bases, and 11 bases stayed unmatched. CDR3 length: 18 residues. Germline V CDR1 and CDR2: MGHRA, YSYEKL. The CDR3 sequence is CASSQDRLAGAASNEQFF. CDR3 coding DNA: TGCGCCAGCAGCCAAGATCGGCTAGCGGGAGCGGCAAGCAATGAGCAGTTCTTC.

This clonotype was counted only a few times. V and J are TRBV28 and TRBJ2-1; the D gene is possibly TRBD2 (5 bases). Between the trimmed V and J ends, which lost 5 bases and 12 bases, there was a span of 20 bases. This CDR3 region has 14 residues. Per the germline V gene, CDR1 is MDHEN and CDR2 is SYDVKM. Here the CDR3 reads CASSPMTDSAGQFF. The CDR3 DNA reads TGTGCCAGCAGTCCTATGACGGATTCTGCGGGGCAGTTCTTC.

This clonotype was counted at least ten times. The J gene is TRBJ2-7, the V gene TRBV7-2; 9 bases are shared with TRBD2. Trimming took 3 bases from V and 4 from J; bases not matched to a gene: 4. The CDR3 spans 14 residues. Germline CDR1 is SGHTA and CDR2 is FQGNSA. CDR3 nucleotide sequence: TGTGCCAGCAGCTTGACTAGCGGAGGGTACGAGCAGTACTTC. The encoded protein is CASSLTSGGYEQYF.

This clonotype appeared a few times. CDR3 sequence: CSAHDMGSYEQYF. The CDR3 coding sequence is TGCAGTGCTCACGACATGGGCTCCTACGAGCAGTACTTC. The J gene is TRBJ2-7, the V gene TRBV20-1, with D unclear. V was trimmed by 5 bases and J by 0 bases, leaving 11 bases between them. This CDR3 spans 13 amino acids. Per the germline V gene, CDR1 is DFQATT and CDR2 is SNEGSKA (reference sequence).

This clonotype was recorded at least ten times. This chain links TRBV4-3 with TRBJ1-1; 7 positions match TRBD1. The germline V gene encodes CDR1 LGHNA and CDR2 YSLEER. The CDR3 sequence is 15 residues long. V lost 0 bases, J lost 2 bases, and 3 bases stayed unmatched. CDR3 sequence reads: CASSQDWDSNTEAFF. DNA of the CDR3: TGCGCCAGCAGCCAAGATTGGGACAGTAACACTGAAGCTTTCTTT.

There are many counts of this clonotype. The genes are TRBV5-1 and TRBJ1-1, with D possibly matching TRBD1 (5 bases). The length of the CDR3 is 15 residues. Trimming removed 4 bases from V and 3 bases from J, with 16 bases in between. Per the germline V gene, CDR1 is SGHRS and CDR2 is YFSETQ. The CDR3 here is CASSRGWGMDTEAFF. The CDR3 nucleotides read TGCGCCAGCAGCAGGGGTTGGGGAATGGACACTGAAGCTTTCTTT.

At least ten counts were recorded for this clonotype. The DNA for the CDR3 is TGTGCCATCCGAGCAGGGGGCGCGGGCACCGGGGAGCTGTTTTTT. Protein product: CAIRAGGAGTGELFF. V and J are TRBV12-3 or TRBV12-4 and TRBJ2-2; 8 nucleotides match TRBD1. V lost 10 bases to trimming and J lost 4 bases; unmatched junction nucleotides: 11. This CDR3 has 15 residues.

This clonotype was counted ten times or more. The V call is TRBV4-1, the J call TRBJ2-1; D gene ambiguous. V dropped 2 bases and J dropped 5 bases, with 7 bases sitting between them. Germline V gives CDR1 MGHRA, CDR2 YSYEKL. This CDR3 spans 13 amino acids. The CDR3 spells CASSQTPNNEQFF. The CDR3 coding sequence is TGCGCCAGCAGCCAAACCCCTAACAATGAGCAGTTCTTC.

On this clonotype: This may be a read error, as it is one base from a much larger clone. The chain recombines TRBV6-4 with TRBJ1-3; D call uncertain. The CDR3 totals 14 residues. Germline values: CDR1 MRHNA, CDR2 SNTAGT. The CDR3 loop is CTSSGGRTGNTIYF. The CDR3 nucleotides are TGTACCAGCAGTGGAGGTCGAACTGGAAACACCATATATTTT.

This clonotype has only a few counts. The V call is TRBV18, the J call TRBJ2-1; D unclear. Trimming removed 5 bases from V and 0 bases from J, with 11 bases in between. Germline V CDR1 and CDR2: KGHSH, LQKENI. This CDR3 has 15 amino acids. Here the CDR3 reads CASSSLPSSYNEQFF. In nucleotides, the CDR3 is TGTGCCAGCTCATCGCTGCCCAGCTCCTACAATGAGCAGTTCTTC.

There are many counts of this clonotype. The CDR3 loop reads CATSRDLVQGAMNTEAFF. The CDR3 DNA sequence: TGTGCCACCAGCAGAGACCTAGTACAGGGGGCGATGAACACTGAAGCTTTCTTT. J is TRBJ1-1 and V is TRBV15; 9 bases align to TRBD1. Germline-derived CDR1 and CDR2 are LNHNV and YYDKDF (reference sequence). The CDR3 is 18 residues long. The V gene end was trimmed by 0 bases and the J gene end by 0 bases; junction bases not matched to a gene: 8.

This clonotype was counted at least ten times. This chain links TRBV9 with TRBJ1-2; D might be TRBD1 (6 bases). Looked up from germline, CDR1 is SGDLS and CDR2 is YYNGEE. V lost 4 bases and J 4 bases, leaving 17 bases between the germline ends. CDR3 size: 15 residues. The CDR3 sequence is CASSLGQYVPYGYTF. The CDR3 coding sequence is TGTGCCAGCAGCCTCGGACAGTATGTCCCCTATGGCTACACCTTC.